This is a list of T cell receptor beta chains from one sample in a study of response to subunit inactivated influenza vaccine. TCRdb re-called the RT-PCR reads with MiXCR, one entry per CDR3 protein. This table has over 800,000 distinct CDR3 sequences, 20% to 25% appearing once. The sequences come from PBMCs from blood, collected more than 4 days after vaccination. Receptors were obtained from a man aged 45 to 65 who received an inactivated influenza vaccine. Both conserved end residues are part of each CDR3. A D gene is named only where the DNA matches it firmly. Clone size is not always given. Where it is, it says once, few, many or a class for expanded clones.

J gene: TRBJ2-4; V gene: TRBV5-1; D gene: .; clone size: .; CDR3 DNA: TGCGCCAGCAGTACCGGGACAAGAAACATTCAGTACTTC; CDR3 protein: CASSTGTRNIQYF
J gene: TRBJ2-7; V gene: TRBV7-2; D gene: TRBD2; clone size: few; CDR3 DNA: TGTGCCAGCAGCTTACGGACTAGCGGGAGGCCCTACTACGAGCAGTACTTC; CDR3 protein: CASSLRTSGRPYYEQYF
J gene: TRBJ2-3; V gene: TRBV20-1; D gene: TRBD2; clone size: .; CDR3 DNA: TGCAGTGCGAGCCGACCGGGACTAGTGTTCACAGATACGCAGTATTTT; CDR3 protein: CSASRPGLVFTDTQYF
J gene: TRBJ2-2; V gene: TRBV2; D gene: TRBD1; clone size: .; CDR3 DNA: TGTGCCAGCAGTGGTGACAGGGGGGTCGGGGAGCTGTTTTTT; CDR3 protein: CASSGDRGVGELFF
J gene: TRBJ2-3; V gene: TRBV7-8; D gene: .; clone size: few; CDR3 DNA: TGTGCCAGCAGCCGACATCCGGGACAAGGCACAGATACGCAGTATTTT; CDR3 protein: CASSRHPGQGTDTQYF
J gene: TRBJ1-2; V gene: TRBV7-2; D gene: .; clone size: many; CDR3 DNA: TGTGCCAGCAGCTTTGTCATCAACTATGGCTACACCTTC; CDR3 protein: CASSFVINYGYTF
J gene: TRBJ2-1; V gene: TRBV27; D gene: .; clone size: .; CDR3 DNA: TGTGCCAGCAGTTCCCTTGTTGGTGAGCAGTTCTTC; CDR3 protein: CASSSLVGEQFF
J gene: TRBJ1-5; V gene: TRBV20-1; D gene: .; clone size: few; CDR3 DNA: TGCAGTGCTACCTCGGGGAGCAAGTATAGCAATCAGCCCCAGCATTTT; CDR3 protein: CSATSGSKYSNQPQHF
J gene: TRBJ1-1; V gene: TRBV10-3; D gene: .; clone size: few; CDR3 DNA: TGTGCCATCAGTGAGGGATTAACAGGGACTGAAGCTTTCTTT; CDR3 protein: CAISEGLTGTEAFF
J gene: TRBJ2-1; V gene: TRBV4-3; D gene: TRBD1; clone size: .; CDR3 DNA: TGCGCCAGCAGCCAAGCCCCGGAGACAGGGGCCCTGGATGAGCAGTTCTTC; CDR3 protein: CASSQAPETGALDEQFF